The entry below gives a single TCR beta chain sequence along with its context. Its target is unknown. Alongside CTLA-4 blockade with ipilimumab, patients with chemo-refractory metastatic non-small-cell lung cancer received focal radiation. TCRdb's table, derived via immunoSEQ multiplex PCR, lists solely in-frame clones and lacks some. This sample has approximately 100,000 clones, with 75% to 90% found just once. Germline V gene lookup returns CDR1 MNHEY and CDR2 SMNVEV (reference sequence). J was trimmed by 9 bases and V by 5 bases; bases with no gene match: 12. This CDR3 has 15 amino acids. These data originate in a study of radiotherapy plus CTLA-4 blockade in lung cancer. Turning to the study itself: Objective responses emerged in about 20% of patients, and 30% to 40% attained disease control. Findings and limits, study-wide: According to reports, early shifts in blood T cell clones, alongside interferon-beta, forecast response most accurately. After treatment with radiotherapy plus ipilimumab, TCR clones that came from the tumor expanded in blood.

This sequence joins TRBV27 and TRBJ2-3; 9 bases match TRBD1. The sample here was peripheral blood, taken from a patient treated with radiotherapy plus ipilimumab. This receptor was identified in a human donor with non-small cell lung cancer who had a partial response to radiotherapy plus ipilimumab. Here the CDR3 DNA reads TGTGCCAGCAGTCCGCGGACAGGGGAGATGGAGACGCAGTATTTT. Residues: CASSPRTGEMETQYF.